Described below is a single T cell receptor (beta chain) sequence and its context. The antigen remains undetermined. The entry originates in a study of identical twins. Study observations and caveats: The study drew conclusions from cross-sectional statistical analysis, not from following the same donors.

This CDR3 comprises 15 residues. Unmatched junction bases numbered 4, after V lost 4 bases and J lost 4 bases. The germline gives CDR1 SGHRS, CDR2 YFSETQ. One entry per CDR3 protein, called by TCRdb with MiXCR from the 5' RACE reads. The sample holds about 520,000 distinct CDR3 sequences, roughly a fifth seen once. A further study also used this sample, focusing on T cells expressing NK-cell markers.

This chain uses TRBV5-1 with TRBJ2-1, with TRBD2 identical over 11 bases. The sequenced sample was CD4+ T cells sorted from blood. The sequence derives from a woman in her late teens or twenties in good health. This chain's CDR3 is CASSGGLADYNEQFF. CDR3 DNA sequence: TGCGCCAGCAGCGGGGGACTAGCGGATTACAATGAGCAGTTCTTC.